The 25 T cell receptor beta chains below were found in one sample sequenced in a study of breast tumors, draining lymph nodes, adjacent tissues (dated by TCRdb to between 2015 and 2016). Lymph node samples were obtained from the axillary draining lymph nodes of breast cancer patients. The library was generated by multiplex PCR. The sequencing machine was an Illumina HiSeq 2000. The public reads were reanalyzed by TCRdb: fastp trimming at Q25, MiXCR alignment, in-frame beta chains only. When rows share a CDR3 protein, they turn into one entry using the most common DNA and genes. In this sample the table shows approximately 300,000 distinct CDR3 sequences, more than 30% of which occur a single time. The leading ten clones occupy approximately 1% of the sample. Sequenced sample: axillary lymph node tissue. The source of these receptors is a female donor with breast cancer. Some clones in this sample may be carry-over from other donors' samples.

This clonotype was observed at least ten times. A much larger clone differs from this one at a single base, so this may be a read error. V usage is TRBV15 and J usage is TRBJ2-5, with D possibly being TRBD2 (7 bases). The CDR3 runs 15 residues. Germline CDR1 reads LNHNV; CDR2 reads YYDKDF (reference sequence). CDR3: CAASRDWGGRETQYF. In nucleotides, the CDR3 is TGTGCCGCCAGCAGAGATTGGGGGGGCCGAGAGACCCAGTACTTC.

This clonotype came up many times. This sequence joins TRBV7-2 and TRBJ2-1; TRBD2 agrees at 10 bases. The CDR3 runs to 15 residues. With 6 bases clipped from V and 2 bases from J, the junction kept 4 bases outside the gene matches. The V gene's germline CDR1 is SGHTA and CDR2 FQGNSA. CDR3 nucleotide sequence: TGTGCCAGCAGTTCTAGCGGGAGCCCCTACAATGAGCAGTTCTTC. This gives the protein CASSSSGSPYNEQFF.

Details on this clonotype: Because it lacks the conserved phenylalanine or tryptophan at the end, this CDR3 is likely a read error. This sequence joins TRBV9 and TRBJ2-7; the D gene is possibly TRBD2 (6 bases). The CDR3 is made up of 17 amino acids. CDR1 and CDR2 (germline): SGDLS, YYNGEE. DNA of the CDR3: TGTGCCAGCAGCGTAGAGTCGTCGGGGGAGACCACCTACGGGCAGTACTCC. This encodes CASSVESSGETTYGQYS.

The gene calls are TRBV27 and TRBJ2-7; maybe TRBD1 (5 bases). The CDR3 length is 12 residues. The V end was cut by 2 bases, the J end by 5 bases, with 7 bases between. Germline V gives CDR1 MNHEY, CDR2 SMNVEV (reference sequence). CDR3 loop: CASSLGADEQYF. The CDR3 DNA is TGTGCCAGCAGTTTAGGGGCTGACGAGCAGTACTTC.

There are a few counts of this clonotype. The V call is TRBV6-6, the J call TRBJ2-1; TRBD2 matches at 7 bases. Germline CDR1 is MNHNY and CDR2 is SVGAGI (reference sequence). The CDR3 has 15 amino acids. Trimming cost V 5 bases and J 8 bases; bases outside gene matches: 12. The DNA for the CDR3 is TGTGCCAGCAGTCCCCCTAGCGGCCTGGGCGATGAGCAGTTCTTC. It is translated as CASSPPSGLGDEQFF.

This clonotype has at least ten counts. V is TRBV7-2 and J is TRBJ2-2; D not resolved. Looked up from germline, CDR1 is SGHTA and CDR2 is FQGNSA. V shed 5 bases and J shed 5 bases, with 9 bases lying between them. The CDR3 runs to 13 residues. Here the CDR3 DNA reads TGTGCCAGCAGCGCTTCTATGACCGGGGAGCTGTTTTTT. Translated: CASSASMTGELFF.

Of note for this clonotype: With a much larger clone just one base away, this may be a read error. The chain combines TRBV19 with TRBJ2-5, with TRBD2 matching 10 bases. J was trimmed by 1 base and V by 5 bases; bases with no gene match: 4. The CDR3 consists of 15 residues. Germline loops: CDR1 LNHDA, CDR2 SQIVND (reference sequence). CDR3: CASSVLAGFQETQYF. Here the CDR3 DNA reads TGTGCCAGTAGTGTACTAGCGGGATTCCAAGAGACCCAGTACTTC.

This clonotype was counted at least ten times. The chain has TRBV12-5 and TRBJ2-2; no clear D gene. The CDR3 sequence is 12 residues long. Looked up from germline, CDR1 is LGHNT and CDR2 is FRNRAP. Trimming shortened V by 3 bases and J by 5 bases, and 4 bases separated the two germline ends. The CDR3: CASGLGTGELFF. In DNA form, the CDR3 reads TGTGCTAGTGGTTTAGGGACCGGGGAGCTGTTTTTT.

At least ten counts were recorded for this clonotype. The rearrangement uses TRBV5-1 and TRBJ2-7; the match to TRBD2 covers 14 bases. The germline gives CDR1 SGHRS, CDR2 YFSETQ. The CDR3 has 17 amino acids. J was trimmed by 0 bases and V by 4 bases; bases with no gene match: 6. The CDR3 region is CASSGGLAGVTSYEQYF. The CDR3 DNA is TGCGCCAGCAGCGGGGGACTAGCGGGGGTGACCTCCTACGAGCAGTACTTC.

Concerning this clonotype itself: The junction departs from the called germline gene at one end, perhaps through a read error. This chain links TRBV12-3 or TRBV12-4 with TRBJ1-4, with a possible D match to TRBD1 (5 bases). The CDR3 length is 14 residues. This CDR3 reads CAGRTGRENEKLFF. The CDR3, as DNA: TGTGCCGGCAGGACGGGCAGGGAGAATGAAAAACTGTTTTTT.

The V call is TRBV29-1, the J call TRBJ2-3; TRBD1 matches 7 bases. V gave up 6 bases and J gave up 11 bases; unmatched junction bases: 17. In germline, CDR1 is SQVTM, CDR2 ANQGSEA. The CDR3 is 14 residues long. CDR3 sequence: CSVTRQGWTNEQYF. Here the CDR3 DNA reads TGCAGCGTGACCCGACAGGGTTGGACGAATGAGCAGTATTTT.

Many counts were recorded for this clonotype. V usage is TRBV11-2 and J usage is TRBJ1-3, with D uncertain. The CDR3 spans 11 residues. Per the germline V gene, CDR1 is SGHAT and CDR2 is FQNNGV. V dropped 1 base and J dropped 15 bases, with 10 bases sitting between them. The CDR3 reads CASSLGGEGYF. CDR3 sequence (DNA): TGTGCCAGCAGCTTAGGCGGAGAAGGATATTTT. The whole variable domain, filled in from reference TRBV11-2 and TRBJ1-3, reads EAGVAQSPRYKIIEKRQSVAFWCNPISGHATLYWYQQILGQGPKLLIQFQNNGVVDDSQLPKDRFSAERLKGVDSTLKIQPAKLEDSAVYLCASSLGGEGYFGEGSWLTVV.

V is TRBV28 and J is TRBJ2-5; either TRBD1 or TRBD2 may fit D (5 bases each). The CDR3 loop spans 14 amino acids. V gave up 5 bases and J gave up 5 bases, with 15 bases separating them. CDR1 is MDHEN and CDR2 is SYDVKM in the germline V gene. CDR3 in DNA: TGTGCCAGCAGTCTCCCCGGGGCCGGGGAGACCCAGTACTTC. Protein product: CASSLPGAGETQYF.

This clonotype has a count of ten or more. This sequence joins TRBV2 and TRBJ2-7, with 7 bases that match TRBD1. CDR3 length: 13 residues. V lost 8 bases to trimming and J lost 2 bases; unmatched junction nucleotides: 6. The germline V gene has CDR1 SNHLY and CDR2 FYNNEI. The CDR3 protein is CASGQGVTYEQYF. In nucleotides, the CDR3 is TGTGCCAGCGGGCAGGGGGTTACCTACGAGCAGTACTTC.

V is TRBV6-2 or TRBV6-3 and J is TRBJ2-5; TRBD2 matches at 9 bases. The germline V gene encodes CDR1 MNHEY and CDR2 SVGEGT. The J segment lost 5 bases and the V segment lost 4 bases, leaving 11 bases of the junction unmatched. The CDR3 length is 16 residues. CDR3 coding DNA: TGTGCCAGCAGTTCCGTTACTAGCGGGCTTCGGGAGACCCAGTACTTC. This translates into CASSSVTSGLRETQYF.

This clonotype occurred a few times. A much larger clonotype is one base distant, so this may be a read error. The chain recombines TRBV5-1 with TRBJ2-7; D gene unclear. The CDR3 loop spans 15 amino acids. V lost 0 bases and J lost 4, with 14 bases in between. From germline, CDR1 is SGHRS and CDR2 YFSETQ. The CDR3 DNA sequence: TGCGCCAGCAGCTTGGCCTTTGCCACTGTTTACGAGCAGTACTTC. As protein: CASSLAFATVYEQYF.

In this sample, this clonotype turned up many times. This chain links TRBV20-1 with TRBJ2-1; possibly TRBD2 for D (6 bases). CDR3 length equals 13 residues. V lost 6 bases to trimming and J lost 9 bases, with 18 bases between them. The germline V gene has CDR1 DFQATT and CDR2 SNEGSKA (reference sequence). DNA for the CDR3: TGCAGTGCCATCCGGGGGACCAACAGTGAGCAGTTCTTC. It translates to CSAIRGTNSEQFF.

About this clonotype itself: With a much larger clone just one base away, this may be a read error. The chain couples TRBV20-1 to TRBJ2-1; D not certain. In germline, CDR1 is DFQATT, CDR2 SNEGSKA (reference sequence). Trimming stripped 3 bases from V and 2 bases from J, with 8 bases between. This CDR3 contains 13 residues. The CDR3 protein is CSASLSPYNEQFF. The DNA for the CDR3 is TGCAGTGCTAGTTTGAGCCCCTACAATGAGCAGTTCTTC.

The table lists this clonotype with many counts. This chain uses TRBV10-3 with TRBJ2-7; D is possibly TRBD2 (6 bases). V was trimmed by 5 bases and J by 2 bases, leaving 13 bases between them. Germline V lookup: CDR1 ENHRY, CDR2 SYGVKD. CDR3 length: 14 residues. This CDR3 reads CAISPVAVTYEQYF. The CDR3 DNA follows: TGTGCCATCAGTCCTGTAGCGGTTACCTACGAGCAGTACTTC.

As for this clonotype: A much larger clone lies a single base off, so this may be a read error. This chain joins TRBV9 and TRBJ2-1; D may be TRBD2 (5 bases). The V gene lost 0 bases and the J gene lost 6 bases, with 10 bases spanning the gap. In germline, CDR1 is SGDLS, CDR2 YYNGEE. This CDR3 has 14 amino acids. In DNA form, the CDR3 reads TGTGCCAGCAGCGTAGTGCCGGGGAGCAATGAGCAGTTCTTC. Translation: CASSVVPGSNEQFF.

The sample holds many counts of this clonotype. The chain combines TRBV15 with TRBJ2-3, with D maybe TRBD2 (6 bases). The ends were cut back, 5 bases at V and 5 bases at J, with 14 bases in the middle. This CDR3 is 14 amino acids long. The germline CDR1 and CDR2 sequences are LNHNV and YYDKDF (reference sequence). CDR3 DNA sequence: TGTGCCACCAGCGGCCGGGACTCCGAAGATACGCAGTATTTT. Translation gives CATSGRDSEDTQYF.

To note about this clonotype: Possible read error: a much larger clone is one base away. The V and J genes are TRBV20-1 and TRBJ2-3; 7 nucleotides agree with TRBD1. J lost 4 bases, V lost 5 bases, and 9 bases had no gene match. Per germline, CDR1 DFQATT and CDR2 SNEGSKA (reference sequence). The CDR3 extends over 14 amino acids. The CDR3 here is CSAGWDSISDTQYF. CDR3 in DNA: TGCAGTGCTGGCTGGGACAGCATTTCAGATACGCAGTATTTT.

The table lists this clonotype with many counts. This chain connects TRBV2 to TRBJ2-1, with TRBD2 matching over 10 bases. The V segment lost 11 bases and the J segment 3 bases; nucleotides outside the gene matches: 4. Per the germline V gene, CDR1 is SNHLY and CDR2 is FYNNEI. The CDR3 sequence is 13 residues long. The CDR3, as DNA: TGTGCCGGCGTAGCGGGAGGCTACAATGAGCAGTTCTTC. Its protein product is CAGVAGGYNEQFF.

Ten or more counts support this clonotype. The rearrangement links TRBV14 to TRBJ1-6; TRBD1 might be the D (5 bases). Trimming took 4 bases from V and 11 from J, leaving 18 bases between them. The CDR3 is 15 residues long. Germline V gene lookup returns CDR1 SGHDN and CDR2 FVKESK. CDR3 amino acids: CASSRQTGLGAPLHF. CDR3 DNA: TGTGCCAGCAGCCGACAAACAGGCCTCGGGGCACCCCTCCACTTT.

The table lists this clonotype with a count of one. One end of the junction varies from germline; a read error may be responsible. The CDR3 DNA sequence: TGTGCCAGCAGCTTGGGGGGGGGATATTCTGGGGCCAACCTCCTGACTTTC. Translating it yields CASSLGGGYSGANLLTF. The rearrangement uses TRBV7-2 and TRBJ2-6, with 7 bases matching TRBD2. The CDR3 extends over 17 amino acids. The germline CDR1 and CDR2 sequences are SGHTA and FQGNSA. The full variable domain, rest sourced from reference TRBV7-2 and TRBJ2-6, is GAGVSQSPSNKVTEKGKDVELRCDPISGHTALYWYRQSLGQGLEFLIYFQGNSAPDKSGLPSDRFSAERTGGSVSTLTIQRTQQEDSAVYLCASSLGGGYSGANLLTFGAGSRLTVL.